These 6 T cell receptor beta chains share one sample of origin, sequenced in a study of blood T cell repertoires in COVID-19. The method was immunoSEQ multiplex PCR; TCRdb's version includes in-frame clones alone and lacks a portion of them. The sample lists under 450,000 clones, 75% to 90% occurring once. Source material: PBMCs or T cells enriched from blood (not recorded which). Receptors were obtained from a woman aged 45-60 years who had recovered from COVID-19.

The chain is built from TRBV19 and TRBJ1-5; weak D call: TRBD1 (6 bases). The CDR3 has 14 residues. The germline gives CDR1 LNHDA, CDR2 SQIVND (reference sequence). Trimming removed 8 bases from V and 1 base from J, with 12 bases in between. CDR3 bases: TGTGCCAGTGGAGGGGGGGTCAGCAATCAGCCCCAGCATTTT. It specifies CASGGGVSNQPQHF.

This clone has more than one count but fewer than ten. The CDR3 DNA is TGTGCCAGCAGCTTAGATGGGACTAGCTTAATAGGGCAGTTCTTC. Amino acid sequence: CASSLDGTSLIGQFF. J is TRBJ2-1 and V is TRBV7-2, with 9 bases fitting TRBD2. CDR3 length: 15 amino acids. CDR1 is SGHTA and CDR2 is FQGNSA in the germline V gene. The V and J ends lost 1 base and 12 bases, in that order; junction bases with no gene match: 10.

In its sample, this clone was seen a few times. The gene calls are TRBV5-1 and TRBJ2-7, with D perhaps TRBD2 (5 bases). CDR3 length: 14 amino acids. Germline CDR1 SGHRS, CDR2 YFSETQ. Trimming stripped 1 base from V and 2 bases from J, with 10 bases between. CDR3: CASSLSGYTYEQYF. DNA of the CDR3: TGCGCCAGCAGCTTGTCGGGATACACCTACGAGCAGTACTTC.

J is TRBJ1-5 and V is TRBV10-1; 7 positions match TRBD1. CDR3 length equals 13 residues. Germline V gives CDR1 WNHNN, CDR2 SYGVQD (reference sequence). Losses at the gene ends were 7 bases for V and 5 bases for J; bases not matched to a gene: 5. This chain's CDR3 is CASTGDRHQPQHF. The CDR3 DNA sequence: TGCGCCAGCACCGGGGACAGACATCAGCCCCAGCATTTT.

Comment on this clone: This sample also contains other DNA sequences that code for the same CDR3. The V and J genes are TRBV19 and TRBJ1-1; possible D gene TRBD1, 6 bases. The CDR3 runs 14 residues. Trimming pared 4 bases from V and 5 bases from J, leaving 14 bases between. In germline, CDR1 is LNHDA, CDR2 SQIVND (reference sequence). CDR3 region: CASSSQGRGTEAFF. For the CDR3, the DNA is TGTGCCAGTAGTAGTCAGGGGAGGGGGACTGAAGCTTTCTTT. Combining the CDR3 with reference TRBV19 and TRBJ1-1 gives the whole variable domain DGGITQSPKYLFRKEGQNVTLSCEQNLNHDAMYWYRQDPGQGLRLIYYSQIVNDFQKGDIAEGYSVSREKKESFPLTVTSAQKNPTAFYLCASSSQGRGTEAFFGQGTRLTVV.

V is TRBV7-2 and J is TRBJ1-5, with D unclear. Trimming took 3 bases from V and 4 from J, leaving 10 bases between them. The CDR3 runs 14 residues. Germline values: CDR1 SGHTA, CDR2 FQGNSA. This chain's CDR3 is CASSLAGSNQPQHF. CDR3 nucleotides: TGTGCCAGCAGCTTGGCCGGGTCTAATCAGCCCCAGCATTTT.